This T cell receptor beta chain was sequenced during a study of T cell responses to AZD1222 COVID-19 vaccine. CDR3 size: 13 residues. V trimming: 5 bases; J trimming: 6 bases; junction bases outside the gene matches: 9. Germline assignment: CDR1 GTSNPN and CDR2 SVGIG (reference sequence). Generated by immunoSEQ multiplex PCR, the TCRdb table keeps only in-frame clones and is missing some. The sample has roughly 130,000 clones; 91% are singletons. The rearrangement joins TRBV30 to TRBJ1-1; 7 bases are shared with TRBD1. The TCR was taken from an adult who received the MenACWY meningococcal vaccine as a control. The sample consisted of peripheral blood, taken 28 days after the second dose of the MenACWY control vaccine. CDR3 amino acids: CAWRRQGGAEAFF. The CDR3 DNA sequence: TGTGCCTGGCGACGACAGGGAGGTGCTGAAGCTTTCTTT.